This section outlines one T cell receptor (beta chain) sequence together with its context. The germline gives CDR1 ENHRY, CDR2 SYGVKD. V was pared by 3 bases and J by 5 bases, with 13 bases between. The CDR3 is made up of 14 amino acids. The data were produced by immunoSEQ multiplex PCR, yet TCRdb's version contains in-frame clones alone and is incomplete. The repertoire has 90,000 to 95,000 clones, roughly 89% of them found once; the top ten carry 9.5% to 12%. These data are taken from a study of PD-1 blockade in classical Hodgkin lymphoma. Brentuximab vedotin exposure varied among the patients, all of whom had relapsed after autologous stem cell transplantation.

Sequencing used peripheral blood mononuclear cells (PBMCs), obtained before the second cycle of nivolumab. The chain carries TRBV10-3 and TRBJ2-5; weak D call: TRBD2 (7 bases). The TCR originated in a human donor with classical Hodgkin lymphoma. For the CDR3, the DNA is TGTGCCATCAGTGAAGTCGGGGGGCCGGAGACCCAGTACTTC. Protein sequence: CAISEVGGPETQYF.